The T cell receptor beta chain described here comes from a study of spatial heterogeneity in lung cancer. Time point denoted: sample taken at primary tumor resection. Frozen PBMC, nontumor lung or tumor provided whole RNA, which was sequenced unsorted. Findings of the study overall: In blood, ubiquitous expanded tumor TCRs appeared more at resection than follow-up.

All TCR cDNA molecules were individually tagged with a unique molecular identifier. One entry per CDR3 protein results from TCRdb running MiXCR on the 5' RACE reads. The profile covers about 22,000 distinct CDR3 sequences, with about 4.3% appearing a single time and roughly 36% taken by the ten largest. This clonotype is deemed medium-sized. Antigen: not known. The sequencing here drew on PBMCs, taken at surgery. This TCR derives from a male donor with early-stage non-small cell lung cancer.

The CDR3 nucleotides are TGTGCCAGCAGTTTAGGGTCAGTTGTTCTCGCCAAAAACATTCAGTACTTC. It yields the protein CASSLGSVVLAKNIQYF. The chain carries TRBV28 and TRBJ2-4; no firm D call. The V and J ends lost 2 bases and 1 base respectively, with 15 bases between them. The CDR3 extends over 17 amino acids. Germline CDR1 MDHEN, CDR2 SYDVKM.